Listed below are T cell receptor beta chains from one sample, sequenced in a study of blood T cell repertoires in COVID-19. The data were produced by immunoSEQ multiplex PCR, yet TCRdb's version contains in-frame clones alone and is incomplete. The data contain about 240,000 clones, about 87% of them seen just once; the ten biggest clones take up 2.5% to 3%. The specimen was PBMCs or T cells enriched from blood (not recorded which). All receptors come from a woman between 25 and 40 years old with acute COVID-19. Each CDR3 is given with its conserved first and last residue.

TRBJ1-1 | TRBV5-1 | CASSFGQGNTEAFF
TRBJ1-4 | TRBV18 | CASSRGGLTTNEKLFF
TRBJ1-1 | TRBV5-6 | CASSLEGAEAFF
TRBJ2-3 | TRBV6-2/TRBV6-3 | CASSSDRGADTQYF
TRBJ1-6 | TRBV12-3/TRBV12-4 | CASSFTLRSPLHF
TRBJ1-3 | TRBV10-3 | CAISESIDRGNTIYF
TRBJ2-3 | TRBV12-3/TRBV12-4 | CASSGGPGDTQYF
TRBJ1-1 | TRBV6-5 | CASSYGRVTEAFF
TRBJ1-1 | TRBV11-2 | CASSFGGGALVTEAFF
TRBJ1-6 | TRBV27 | CASSKQSSPGSYNSPLHF
TRBJ2-7 | TRBV4-1 | CASSQIRDSDYEQYF
TRBJ1-1 | TRBV18 | CASSPTGGGEAFF
TRBJ2-3 | TRBV9 | CASSVAGGRDTQYF
TRBJ1-1 | TRBV5-1 | CASSLQGVLTEAFF
TRBJ2-2 | TRBV9 | CASSAADRPTGELFF
TRBJ1-2 | TRBV3-1/TRBV3-2 | CASSAITGGYGYTF
TRBJ1-1 | TRBV5-1 | CASSREAGLMNTEAFF
TRBJ1-3 | TRBV7-2 | CAEGESHSGNTIYF
TRBJ1-2 | TRBV4-1 | CASSPPGQGGDYGYTF
TRBJ2-1 | TRBV27 | CASSFDGGSYNEQFF
TRBJ1-2 | TRBV6-1 | CASSDFLKGGYTF
TRBJ2-3 | TRBV29-1 | CVGRGRGATDTQYF
TRBJ1-2 | TRBV7-9 | CASSLQGKGYTF
TRBJ1-5 | TRBV6-5 | CASSLGTGVQPQHF
TRBJ1-1 | TRBV4-1 | CASKWGQGFGEAFF
TRBJ1-4 | TRBV5-8 | CASSPGGTAVNEKLFF
TRBJ1-4 | TRBV19 | CASSFSRQGINEKLFF
TRBJ2-3 | TRBV3-1/TRBV3-2 | CASSQVLGGGPADRTDTQYF
TRBJ1-2 | TRBV2 | CASSVHPGQGVNYGYTF
TRBJ2-5 | TRBV19 | CASRGWAGDKTQYF
TRBJ2-7 | TRBV4-1 | CASSQDGAGGSYEQYF
TRBJ2-1 | TRBV24-1 | CATSDGTSGASNEQFF
TRBJ1-4 | TRBV4-2 | CASSHPPAGMAVEKLFF
TRBJ1-2 | TRBV9 | CASSQIGQGNGYTF
TRBJ1-1 | TRBV12-5 | CASGPDGGTEAFF
TRBJ2-5 | TRBV5-1 | CASSRRGAETQYF
TRBJ2-1 | TRBV5-1 | CASSVELSSGDFYNEQFF
TRBJ2-3 | TRBV7-6 | CASSLGLAGPTDTQYF
TRBJ1-3 | TRBV4-1 | CASSQGFTGISSGNTIYF
TRBJ2-3 | TRBV6-2/TRBV6-3 | CASSLAGGPNTQYF
TRBJ1-6 | TRBV6-6 | CASSSAGSTSPLHF
TRBJ2-3 | TRBV19 | CASQTSGTSTDTQYF
TRBJ1-2 | TRBV7-8 | CASSSTSRGIGRDYGYTF
TRBJ1-3 | TRBV7-2 | CASSLGGTGVGNTIYF
TRBJ2-1 | TRBV5-8 | CASSFRDRLQNEQFF
TRBJ2-3 | TRBV5-1 | CASTVGGSTDTQYF
TRBJ1-5 | TRBV7-9 | CASSPSGQAFNQPQHF
TRBJ1-5 | TRBV24-1 | CATSVGEGQPQHF
TRBJ1-1 | TRBV10-3 | CAISERGSANTEAFF
TRBJ2-3 | TRBV27 | CASSLQTAADTQYF
TRBJ1-1 | TRBV20-1 | CGPGGNTEAFF
TRBJ1-6 | TRBV19 | CASGDRRFSPLHF
TRBJ2-5 | TRBV5-4 | CASSLGLAGTQETQYF
TRBJ1-1 | TRBV29-1 | CSAEAGVGTEAFF
TRBJ1-2 | TRBV6-1 | CASSEGSYGYTF
TRBJ1-1 | TRBV5-6 | CASKPRGRSLNTEAFF
TRBJ1-1 | TRBV6-1 | CASSEVGGGVYRAFF